These 14 T cell receptor beta chains share one sample of origin, sequenced in a study of T cell responses to AZD1222 COVID-19 vaccine (dated by TCRdb to about 2021). The time point label on this specimen signifies: baseline before first vaccination. Libraries were constructed by the immunoSEQ multiplex PCR assay. TCRdb provides this immuneACCESS table in a form limited to in-frame rearrangements. Some clones are lacking; in checked studies, under half of them reflect an unresolved V gene, and why the rest are absent is not known. Recorded for this sample are under 200,000 clones; 94% of them occurred a single time. About 0.6% of the sample rests with the top ten. The specimen comprised peripheral blood, sampled on day 0 of AZD1222 vaccination. The source is an adult in good health.

The chain links TRBV10-3 to TRBJ2-2, with a tentative D call TRBD1 (5 bases). This CDR3 spans 15 amino acids. Per the germline V gene, CDR1 is ENHRY and CDR2 is SYGVKD. Trimming left V 10 bases short and J 7 bases short, with 22 bases between. The CDR3 sequence: CATRLGWGLDGELFF. CDR3 sequence (DNA): TGTGCCACCCGGTTGGGGTGGGGCCTAGACGGGGAGCTGTTTTTT.

This clone was seen a single time. The rearrangement joins TRBV14 to TRBJ1-2; 7 bases are shared with TRBD1. V trimming: 1 base; J trimming: 8 bases; junction bases outside the gene matches: 13. The CDR3 loop spans 16 amino acids. Germline-derived CDR1 and CDR2 are SGHDN and FVKESK. The CDR3 here is CASSQVVGQKGGGYTF. The CDR3 bases are TGTGCCAGCAGCCAAGTCGTGGGACAGAAGGGGGGAGGCTACACCTTC. Based on the CDR3 plus reference TRBV14 and TRBJ1-2, the full variable domain is EAGVTQFPSHSVIEKGQTVTLRCDPISGHDNLYWYRRVMGKEIKFLLHFVKESKQDESGMPNNRFLAERTGGTYSTLKVQPAELEDSGVYFCASSQVVGQKGGGYTFGSGTRLTVV.

The chain employs TRBV27 and TRBJ1-6, with D hard to call. V lost 2 bases, J lost 5 bases, and 7 bases lay in between. The CDR3 is 14 residues long. Germline V gives CDR1 MNHEY, CDR2 SMNVEV (reference sequence). This chain's CDR3 is CASSLLDDNSPLHF. The CDR3 DNA follows: TGTGCCAGCAGTTTACTGGACGATAATTCACCCCTCCACTTT.

This chain links TRBV7-9 with TRBJ1-6; D might be TRBD1 (6 bases). From germline, CDR1 is SEHNR and CDR2 FQNEAQ (reference sequence). This CDR3 contains 15 residues. V dropped 4 bases and J dropped 7 bases, with 14 bases sitting between them. Here the CDR3 DNA reads TGTGCCAGCAGCTCCGAGGGGGTGCCCAATTCACCCCTCCACTTT. It codes for CASSSEGVPNSPLHF.

This chain's CDR3 is CASRWDGNSPLHF. As DNA, the CDR3 is TGCGCCAGCAGGTGGGACGGGAATTCACCCCTCCACTTT. This chain uses TRBV5-1 with TRBJ1-6; TRBD1 is a possible D gene (5 bases). V lost 5 bases to trimming and J lost 7 bases, with 10 bases between them. The V gene's germline CDR1 is SGHRS and CDR2 YFSETQ. The CDR3 is made up of 13 amino acids.

The chain has TRBV29-1 and TRBJ1-5; no firm D call. The V gene's germline CDR1 is SQVTM and CDR2 ANQGSEA. V shed 5 bases and J shed 0 bases, with 11 bases lying between them. This CDR3 region has 14 residues. In DNA, the CDR3 is TGCAGCGTTACCGAGACGTATAGCAATCAGCCCCAGCATTTT. This translates into CSVTETYSNQPQHF.

The table lists this clone with a count of one. The chain combines TRBV19 with TRBJ1-1; D unclear. Per germline, CDR1 LNHDA and CDR2 SQIVND (reference sequence). The CDR3 spans 12 residues. V was trimmed by 7 bases and J by 8 bases, leaving 14 bases between them. The CDR3 sequence is CASKGETFEAFF. The CDR3 bases are TGTGCCAGTAAGGGAGAGACATTCGAAGCTTTCTTT.

The gene calls are TRBV9 and TRBJ1-1; D uncertain. V lost 0 bases, J lost 0 bases, and 6 bases lay in between. The CDR3 loop spans 14 amino acids. The V gene's germline CDR1 is SGDLS and CDR2 YYNGEE. CDR3 DNA: TGTGCCAGCAGCGTAGAGGATATGAACACTGAAGCTTTCTTT. This codes for CASSVEDMNTEAFF.

This chain links TRBV5-5 with TRBJ1-1, with D tentatively TRBD1 (6 bases). V was trimmed by 7 bases and J by 1 base, leaving 14 bases between them. CDR1 SGHKS and CDR2 YYEKEE come from the germline V gene (reference sequence). The length of the CDR3 is 14 residues. CDR3 sequence (DNA): TGTGCCAGCTCATTTTTGGACAGGAACACTGAAGCTTTCTTT. Amino acids: CASSFLDRNTEAFF.

CDR3 in amino acids: CASSPQGGANTEAFF. Here the CDR3 DNA reads TGTGCCAGCTCACCACAGGGTGGGGCGAACACTGAAGCTTTCTTT. This chain links TRBV18 with TRBJ1-1, with D perhaps matching TRBD1 (5 bases). V lost 1 base, J lost 1 base, and 10 bases lay in between. This CDR3 has 15 residues. Germline CDR1 KGHSH, CDR2 LQKENI.

The gene calls are TRBV3-1 (or the pseudogene TRBV3-2) and TRBJ1-2; TRBD1 agrees at 7 bases. Losses at the gene ends were 2 bases for V and 5 bases for J; bases not matched to a gene: 5. The CDR3 is 14 residues long. The germline CDR1 and CDR2 sequences are LGHDT and YNNKEL (reference sequence). As DNA, the CDR3 is TGTGCCAGCAGCCAACGACAGGGCGATTATGGCTACACCTTC. Encoded protein: CASSQRQGDYGYTF.

The genes are TRBV24-1 and TRBJ1-1; possibly TRBD1 for D (5 bases). CDR3 length: 13 residues. With 7 bases removed from V and 1 base from J, the gap between germline ends came to 9 bases. In germline, CDR1 is KGHDR, CDR2 SFDVKD. The CDR3: CATSAGTNTEAFF. CDR3 coding DNA: TGTGCCACCAGCGCAGGGACGAACACTGAAGCTTTCTTT.

The chain carries TRBV10-2 and TRBJ1-4, with unresolved D. CDR3 length: 13 amino acids. Trimming pared 2 bases from V and 8 bases from J, leaving 9 bases between. Germline V CDR1 and CDR2: WSHSY, SAAADI. CDR3 DNA: TGCGCCAGCAGTGAGAGGTTTGAGGAAAAACTGTTTTTT. The encoded protein is CASSERFEEKLFF.

Turning to this clone: Different DNA sequences within this sample yield the same CDR3. This rearrangement joins TRBV30 to TRBJ1-1; D remains unclear. CDR1 is GTSNPN, CDR2 SVGIG, per germline (reference sequence). Trimming took 0 bases from V and 1 from J, leaving 6 bases between them. The CDR3 is 13 amino acids. The DNA for the CDR3 is TGTGCCTGGAGTGTAGGCAGGAACACTGAAGCTTTCTTT. The encoded protein is CAWSVGRNTEAFF.